These T cell receptor beta chains were read from a single sample in a study of CD8 T cells in Susac syndrome. TCRdb reanalysed the immunoSEQ multiplex PCR reads using MiXCR and keeps one entry per CDR3 protein. Found here are a few hundred thousand distinct CDR3 sequences, roughly 85% of them singletons; the top ten hold over 0.095%. Source material: CD8+ T cells from PBMCs. The receptors shown here come from a human donor with multiple sclerosis. CDR3s include the opening cysteine and the closing phenylalanine or tryptophan. The order of the fields is CDR3 DNA, CDR3 protein, D gene, clone size, J gene, V gene. D genes are given only for firm matches. Some rows have no size entry. The others give once, few or many, or a class for an expanded clone.

CDR3nt: TGTGCCAGCAGTATTGACGGGGTTGAGTACGAGCAGTACTTC
CDR3aa: CASSIDGVEYEQYF
d_gene: .
abundance: .
j_gene: TRBJ2-7
v_gene: TRBV27

CDR3nt: TGTGCCAGCAATATGGGCGTCGGGCGCAATGAGCAGTTCTTC
CDR3aa: CASNMGVGRNEQFF
d_gene: .
abundance: .
j_gene: TRBJ2-1
v_gene: TRBV9

CDR3nt: TGCGCCAGCAGCCTGGACTTGCGGAGTTCTCCCTCCGAGCAGTACTTC
CDR3aa: CASSLDLRSSPSEQYF
d_gene: .
abundance: .
j_gene: TRBJ2-7
v_gene: TRBV5-1

CDR3nt: TGCAGTGCTAGAGAATTGGACAGCCACTATGGCTACACCTTC
CDR3aa: CSARELDSHYGYTF
d_gene: .
abundance: .
j_gene: TRBJ1-2
v_gene: TRBV20-1

CDR3nt: TGTGCCAGCAGCCAAGATCGGGCCTACGAGCAGTACTTC
CDR3aa: CASSQDRAYEQYF
d_gene: .
abundance: .
j_gene: TRBJ2-7
v_gene: TRBV14

CDR3nt: TGTGCCAGTAGTATAGGAGGCAGGGGGTACAGCAATCAGCCCCAGCATTTT
CDR3aa: CASSIGGRGYSNQPQHF
d_gene: TRBD1
abundance: once
j_gene: TRBJ1-5
v_gene: TRBV19

CDR3nt: TGTGCCAGCAGCCGACAGGGGTCCGGGGAGCTGTTTTTT
CDR3aa: CASSRQGSGELFF
d_gene: TRBD1
abundance: .
j_gene: TRBJ2-2
v_gene: TRBV28

CDR3nt: TGCAGCGTTGAGAGGTGGAGCAACACCGGGGAGCTGTTTTTT
CDR3aa: CSVERWSNTGELFF
d_gene: .
abundance: .
j_gene: TRBJ2-2
v_gene: TRBV29-1

CDR3nt: TGTGCCAGCAGCCTGAGACTATTCGGACAGCCTAATGAAAAACTGTTTTTT
CDR3aa: CASSLRLFGQPNEKLFF
d_gene: .
abundance: .
j_gene: TRBJ1-4
v_gene: TRBV7-2

CDR3nt: TGTGCCAGCAGTTACTCGTCCCTAGTGGACTACAATGAGCAGTTCTTC
CDR3aa: CASSYSSLVDYNEQFF
d_gene: .
abundance: .
j_gene: TRBJ2-1
v_gene: TRBV6-6

CDR3nt: TGTGCCAGCAGTTCGCTCCGCTCCTATAATTCACCCCTCCACTTT
CDR3aa: CASSSLRSYNSPLHF
d_gene: .
abundance: .
j_gene: TRBJ1-6
v_gene: TRBV27

CDR3nt: TGTGCCAGCTCCGCCCCGCGGGAGGAATCCTACAATGAGCAGTTCTTC
CDR3aa: CASSAPREESYNEQFF
d_gene: TRBD2
abundance: .
j_gene: TRBJ2-1
v_gene: TRBV28

CDR3nt: TGTGCCAGCAGTTTTGGACAGGGACGGGAAAAACTGTTTTTT
CDR3aa: CASSFGQGREKLFF
d_gene: TRBD1
abundance: .
j_gene: TRBJ1-4
v_gene: TRBV27

CDR3nt: TGTGCCAGCAGTTTAGCGACAGACTACGAGCAGTACTTC
CDR3aa: CASSLATDYEQYF
d_gene: .
abundance: once
j_gene: TRBJ2-7
v_gene: TRBV28

CDR3nt: TGCAGTGCTAGCCCCGGGAGGGTAGGGGAGACCCAGTACTTC
CDR3aa: CSASPGRVGETQYF
d_gene: TRBD2
abundance: .
j_gene: TRBJ2-5
v_gene: TRBV20-1

CDR3nt: TGTGCCTGGAGTGTACTGGGGCTGAGGTCGACAGATACGCAGTATTTT
CDR3aa: CAWSVLGLRSTDTQYF
d_gene: .
abundance: .
j_gene: TRBJ2-3
v_gene: TRBV30

CDR3nt: TGTGCCAGCAGTTACTCAATAGGGGGGCCCAATCAGCCCCAGCATTTT
CDR3aa: CASSYSIGGPNQPQHF
d_gene: .
abundance: .
j_gene: TRBJ1-5
v_gene: TRBV6-5

CDR3nt: TGTGCCAGCAGCCGATACGGGACAGGGAACCAGCCCCAGCATTTT
CDR3aa: CASSRYGTGNQPQHF
d_gene: TRBD1
abundance: .
j_gene: TRBJ1-5
v_gene: TRBV9

CDR3nt: TGTGCCAGCGGCAGACGGGAGGCCGGGGAGCTGTTTTTT
CDR3aa: CASGRREAGELFF
d_gene: TRBD2
abundance: .
j_gene: TRBJ2-2
v_gene: TRBV27

CDR3nt: TGTGCCAGCACCAAAGACAGTACCCAAGAGACCCAGTACTTC
CDR3aa: CASTKDSTQETQYF
d_gene: .
abundance: .
j_gene: TRBJ2-5
v_gene: TRBV7-9

CDR3nt: TGTGCCAGCAGTTTATCGAAGGGGCGTCACTACGAGCAGTACTTC
CDR3aa: CASSLSKGRHYEQYF
d_gene: .
abundance: .
j_gene: TRBJ2-7
v_gene: TRBV27

CDR3nt: TGTGCCAGCAGCCCGGGACAGAATTCCTATGGCTACACCTTC
CDR3aa: CASSPGQNSYGYTF
d_gene: TRBD1
abundance: .
j_gene: TRBJ1-2
v_gene: TRBV3-1

CDR3nt: TGTGCCAGCAGCCAAGACCGTACAGGGAGGGGTGAGCAGTACTTC
CDR3aa: CASSQDRTGRGEQYF
d_gene: .
abundance: .
j_gene: TRBJ2-7
v_gene: TRBV14

CDR3nt: TGTGCCAGCAGCCAGGACTTCCACAATGAGCAGTTCTTC
CDR3aa: CASSQDFHNEQFF
d_gene: .
abundance: .
j_gene: TRBJ2-1
v_gene: TRBV7-3

CDR3nt: TGTGCCAGCAAGGGGGCGCGTGGCTACACCTTC
CDR3aa: CASKGARGYTF
d_gene: TRBD1
abundance: few
j_gene: TRBJ1-2
v_gene: TRBV2

CDR3nt: TGTGCCAGCGGGTTACGTGAGCAGTTCTTC
CDR3aa: CASGLREQFF
d_gene: .
abundance: .
j_gene: TRBJ2-1
v_gene: TRBV19

CDR3nt: TGTGCCAGCAGCCCATCAGCCTCCGGGGAGCTGTTTTTT
CDR3aa: CASSPSASGELFF
d_gene: .
abundance: once
j_gene: TRBJ2-2
v_gene: TRBV7-9

CDR3nt: TGTGCCAGTCTTGGTGGAGTCTATGGCTACACCTTC
CDR3aa: CASLGGVYGYTF
d_gene: .
abundance: .
j_gene: TRBJ1-2
v_gene: TRBV2

CDR3nt: TGTGCCAGCAGTTTAAGGGGATTGGGAGGTCAGCCCCAGCATTTT
CDR3aa: CASSLRGLGGQPQHF
d_gene: .
abundance: .
j_gene: TRBJ1-5
v_gene: TRBV28

CDR3nt: TGTGCCAGCAGCTTATGGAAGGGGGGAAACACTGAAGCTTTCTTT
CDR3aa: CASSLWKGGNTEAFF
d_gene: .
abundance: .
j_gene: TRBJ1-1
v_gene: TRBV11-2

CDR3nt: TGTGCCAGCAGCGCGGACAGGGGGACGAACACTGAAGCTTTCTTT
CDR3aa: CASSADRGTNTEAFF
d_gene: TRBD1
abundance: .
j_gene: TRBJ1-1
v_gene: TRBV7-9

CDR3nt: TGTGCTAGTGAATACCTTAGGGGCGAGCAGTACTTC
CDR3aa: CASEYLRGEQYF
d_gene: .
abundance: .
j_gene: TRBJ2-7
v_gene: TRBV12-5

CDR3nt: TGTGCCAGTAGTATTTGGTGGACAGGGATGGGGTATAGCAATCAGCCCCAGCATTTT
CDR3aa: CASSIWWTGMGYSNQPQHF
d_gene: TRBD1
abundance: .
j_gene: TRBJ1-5
v_gene: TRBV19

CDR3nt: TGTGCCAGTTCTCAAGGCCAACAGGCCGCCTACGAGCAGTACTTC
CDR3aa: CASSQGQQAAYEQYF
d_gene: .
abundance: once
j_gene: TRBJ2-7
v_gene: TRBV5-5

CDR3nt: TGTGCCAGCAGTCCCCCGACCCAGGCTAGTGGTGAAAAACTGTTTTTT
CDR3aa: CASSPPTQASGEKLFF
d_gene: .
abundance: .
j_gene: TRBJ1-4
v_gene: TRBV28

CDR3nt: TGTGCCAGCAGCTTTCGTTGGGGTCTCAATCAGCCCCAGCATTTT
CDR3aa: CASSFRWGLNQPQHF
d_gene: .
abundance: .
j_gene: TRBJ1-5
v_gene: TRBV7-8

CDR3nt: TGTGCCAGCAGCTTTGACATCGGACCTACCTACGAGCAGTACTTC
CDR3aa: CASSFDIGPTYEQYF
d_gene: .
abundance: .
j_gene: TRBJ2-7
v_gene: TRBV7-9

CDR3nt: TGTGCCAGCAGTTTAGTCAGTCGGGGAAGGGCTTTCTTT
CDR3aa: CASSLVSRGRAFF
d_gene: .
abundance: .
j_gene: TRBJ1-1
v_gene: TRBV28

CDR3nt: TGTGCCAGCTCACCGGTACGGAAAAGGAAGAATGAGCAGTTCTTC
CDR3aa: CASSPVRKRKNEQFF
d_gene: .
abundance: .
j_gene: TRBJ2-1
v_gene: TRBV18

CDR3nt: TGTGCCAGCAGTTTGGGACTAGCGGGTCGCCCCCAGTACTTC
CDR3aa: CASSLGLAGRPQYF
d_gene: TRBD2
abundance: .
j_gene: TRBJ2-5
v_gene: TRBV27

CDR3nt: TGTGCCAGCAGTTACTTACGGGCCGAGGGAGCTTTCTTT
CDR3aa: CASSYLRAEGAFF
d_gene: .
abundance: .
j_gene: TRBJ1-1
v_gene: TRBV6-6

CDR3nt: TGTGCCAGCAGCCCAGTGAGCGGCTCCTACAATGAGCAGTTCTTC
CDR3aa: CASSPVSGSYNEQFF
d_gene: .
abundance: .
j_gene: TRBJ2-1
v_gene: TRBV7-2

CDR3nt: TGTGCCAGCTCACCCGACCGGGACCCGACAAGGGACGAGCAGTACTTC
CDR3aa: CASSPDRDPTRDEQYF
d_gene: .
abundance: .
j_gene: TRBJ2-7
v_gene: TRBV18

CDR3nt: TGTGCCAGCTCACATCGCTGGCAGGGCTCTAACTATGGCTACACCTTC
CDR3aa: CASSHRWQGSNYGYTF
d_gene: .
abundance: .
j_gene: TRBJ1-2
v_gene: TRBV18

CDR3nt: TGTGCCAGCAGGCACATCAGGGCTTCACCCCTCCACTTT
CDR3aa: CASRHIRASPLHF
d_gene: .
abundance: .
j_gene: TRBJ1-6
v_gene: TRBV27

CDR3nt: TGTGCCAGCAGACCGGACCTAATAGATACGCAGTATTTT
CDR3aa: CASRPDLIDTQYF
d_gene: .
abundance: .
j_gene: TRBJ2-3
v_gene: TRBV11-2

CDR3nt: TGTGCCAGCAGCCAGGGATCCGACGAGCAGTACTTC
CDR3aa: CASSQGSDEQYF
d_gene: .
abundance: .
j_gene: TRBJ2-7
v_gene: TRBV7-9

CDR3nt: TGTGCCACCAGCAGGAAAAGACAGTCCGAGGCCCCAGATACGCAGTATTTT
CDR3aa: CATSRKRQSEAPDTQYF
d_gene: .
abundance: .
j_gene: TRBJ2-3
v_gene: TRBV15

CDR3nt: TGTGCCAGCATCGGGGACAGGGGCTACGAGCAGTACTTC
CDR3aa: CASIGDRGYEQYF
d_gene: TRBD1
abundance: .
j_gene: TRBJ2-7
v_gene: TRBV5-5

CDR3nt: TGCAGCGTAGGACTAGCGGGAGGATCAGAGACCCAGTACTTC
CDR3aa: CSVGLAGGSETQYF
d_gene: TRBD2
abundance: once
j_gene: TRBJ2-5
v_gene: TRBV29-1

CDR3nt: TGTGCCAGCAGCTTAGTTGCCGGTGAGCTAACCTACACAGATACGCAGTATTTT
CDR3aa: CASSLVAGELTYTDTQYF
d_gene: .
abundance: .
j_gene: TRBJ2-3
v_gene: TRBV7-9

CDR3nt: TGTGCCAGCAGCTTAATGCTAGCGGGAGCTGTCAGTGAGCAGTTCTTC
CDR3aa: CASSLMLAGAVSEQFF
d_gene: TRBD2
abundance: once
j_gene: TRBJ2-1
v_gene: TRBV7-9

CDR3nt: TGTGCCAGCAGTTTTCAGGGGACCAAAAACATTCAGTACTTC
CDR3aa: CASSFQGTKNIQYF
d_gene: .
abundance: .
j_gene: TRBJ2-4
v_gene: TRBV12-3/TRBV12-4

CDR3nt: TGTGCCAGCAGCTCCCGGGGACGCTCTGGGGCCAACGTCCTGACTTTC
CDR3aa: CASSSRGRSGANVLTF
d_gene: .
abundance: .
j_gene: TRBJ2-6
v_gene: TRBV7-9

CDR3nt: TGTGCCTGGAGGACAGGGACTTACGAGCAGTACTTC
CDR3aa: CAWRTGTYEQYF
d_gene: .
abundance: .
j_gene: TRBJ2-7
v_gene: TRBV30

CDR3nt: TGTGCCAGTCGGGACTTAAGCTCCTATAATTCACCCCTCCACTTT
CDR3aa: CASRDLSSYNSPLHF
d_gene: .
abundance: .
j_gene: TRBJ1-6
v_gene: TRBV19

CDR3nt: TGCGCCAGCGGGACTAGCGGGGCAGATACGCAGTATTTT
CDR3aa: CASGTSGADTQYF
d_gene: TRBD2
abundance: .
j_gene: TRBJ2-3
v_gene: TRBV4-1

CDR3nt: TGCGCCAGCAGCCATGAGGGAGAGGACAATGAGCAGTTCTTC
CDR3aa: CASSHEGEDNEQFF
d_gene: .
abundance: .
j_gene: TRBJ2-1
v_gene: TRBV4-1

CDR3nt: TGTGCCAGCAGCTTAGGAGTCACTGAGCAGTTCTTC
CDR3aa: CASSLGVTEQFF
d_gene: .
abundance: .
j_gene: TRBJ2-1
v_gene: TRBV7-9